This T cell receptor (beta chain) was captured by sequencing in a study of T-cell reconstitution after alpha-beta-depleted transplantation in children. Study results and limitations: Surviving recipient T cells and intrathymic progenitors accounted for some patients' high TCRbeta diversity at day 60. Approximately two months post-transplant, alpha-beta T cells reportedly originated from several hundred expanded graft clones. Diversity and T-cell counts at one year after transplant derived mostly from new T cells.

Concerning this clonotype itself: The antigen is unknown.

Germline V gene data show CDR1 as SGHTA and CDR2 as FQGTGA. V was trimmed by 1 base and J by 9 bases, leaving 7 bases between them. This CDR3 contains 12 residues. Molecular barcoding with unique molecular identifiers was used for the TCRbeta library. MiXCR was run by TCRdb on the PCR reads, yielding one entry per CDR3 protein. Among around 600,000 distinct CDR3 sequences listed, roughly 23% were seen once. The sample consisted of PBMCs, mostly from graft donor cells, taken 360 days after TCRalphabeta/CD19-depleted stem cell transplant. V and J are TRBV7-3 and TRBJ2-1, with D hard to call. This TCR came from a boy under three years old who had a stem cell transplant for acute myeloid leukemia, so the T cells may come from the graft donor. The CDR3 DNA is TGTGCCAGCAGCTTAAAGGCCGGTGAGCAGTTCTTC. This sequence encodes CASSLKAGEQFF.